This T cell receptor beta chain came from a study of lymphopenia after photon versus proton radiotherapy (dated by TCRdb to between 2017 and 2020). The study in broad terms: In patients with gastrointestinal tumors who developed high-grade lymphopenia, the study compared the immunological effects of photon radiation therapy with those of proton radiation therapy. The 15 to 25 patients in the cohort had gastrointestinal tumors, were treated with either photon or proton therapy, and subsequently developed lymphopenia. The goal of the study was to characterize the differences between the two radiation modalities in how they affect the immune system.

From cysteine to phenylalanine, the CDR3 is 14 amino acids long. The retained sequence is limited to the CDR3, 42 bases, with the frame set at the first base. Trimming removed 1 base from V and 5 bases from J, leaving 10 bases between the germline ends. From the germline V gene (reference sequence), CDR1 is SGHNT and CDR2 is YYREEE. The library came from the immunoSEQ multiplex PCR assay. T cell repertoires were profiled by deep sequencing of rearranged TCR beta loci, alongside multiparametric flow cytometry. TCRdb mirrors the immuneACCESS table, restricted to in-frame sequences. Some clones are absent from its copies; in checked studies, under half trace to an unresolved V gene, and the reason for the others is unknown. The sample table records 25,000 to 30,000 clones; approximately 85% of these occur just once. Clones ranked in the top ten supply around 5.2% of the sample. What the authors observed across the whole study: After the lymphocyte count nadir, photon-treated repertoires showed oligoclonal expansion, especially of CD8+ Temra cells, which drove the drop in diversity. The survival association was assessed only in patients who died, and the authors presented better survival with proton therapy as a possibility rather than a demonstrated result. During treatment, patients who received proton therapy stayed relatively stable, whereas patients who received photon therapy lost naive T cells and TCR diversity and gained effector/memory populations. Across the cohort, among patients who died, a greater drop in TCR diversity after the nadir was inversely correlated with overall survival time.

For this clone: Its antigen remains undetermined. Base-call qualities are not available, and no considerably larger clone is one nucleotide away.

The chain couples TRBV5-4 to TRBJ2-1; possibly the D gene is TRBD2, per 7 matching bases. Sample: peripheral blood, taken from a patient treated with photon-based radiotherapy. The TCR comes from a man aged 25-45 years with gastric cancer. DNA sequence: TGTGCCAGCAGCTTGCTGGGGGGGCACAATGAGCAGTTCTTC. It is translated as CASSLLGGHNEQFF.